Below are 32 T cell receptor beta chains sequenced from a single sample in a study of technical replicates of blood from a few donors. Using immunoSEQ multiplex PCR, the repertoire was profiled, and TCRdb retains in-frame clones only, with some absent. The table lists about 99,000 clones, about 95% of them singletons. The sequencing sample was made of T cells isolated from PBMCs. These receptors all stem from a human donor in good health.

The chain couples TRBV2 to TRBJ2-1; 11 nucleotides line up with TRBD2. The CDR3 loop spans 15 amino acids. V was pared by 5 bases and J by 4 bases, with 4 bases of the junction left unmatched. Germline V lookup: CDR1 SNHLY, CDR2 FYNNEI. The CDR3 sequence is CASSTGTSGYNEQFF. DNA of the CDR3: TGTGCCAGCAGTACCGGGACTAGCGGTTACAATGAGCAGTTCTTC.

The chain recombines TRBV5-1 with TRBJ1-1; D is unclear. Germline V gene data show CDR1 as SGHRS and CDR2 as YFSETQ. V was pared by 4 bases and J by 4 bases, with 14 bases between. This CDR3 spans 14 amino acids. The CDR3 loop is CASSIAGWSTEAFF. CDR3 nucleotide sequence: TGCGCCAGCAGCATAGCGGGTTGGAGCACTGAAGCTTTCTTT.

The chain combines TRBV5-1 with TRBJ2-7; D may be TRBD1 (6 bases). Trimming took off 2 bases at V and 5 bases at J, with 8 bases between the two ends. CDR1 SGHRS and CDR2 YFSETQ come from the germline V gene. There are 12 residues in the CDR3. CDR3 residues: CASSFDRNEQYF. The CDR3 DNA reads as TGCGCCAGCAGCTTTGACAGGAACGAGCAGTACTTC.

The CDR3 sequence: CASSPDSTYEQYF. DNA of the CDR3: TGTGCCAGCAGTCCCGACAGTACCTACGAGCAGTACTTC. This rearrangement joins TRBV25-1 to TRBJ2-7; perhaps TRBD1 as D (5 bases). The CDR3 is 13 residues long. V lost 5 bases, J lost 2 bases, and 10 bases lay in between. In germline, CDR1 is MGHDK, CDR2 SYGVNS.

The rearrangement uses TRBV6-5 and TRBJ1-6; TRBD1 might be the D (5 bases). Germline CDR1 is MNHEY and CDR2 is SVGAGI. Trimming shortened V by 4 bases and J by 8 bases, and 12 bases separated the two germline ends. The CDR3 totals 14 residues. The CDR3 protein is CASSFAGEDSPLHF. As DNA, the CDR3 is TGTGCCAGCAGTTTCGCGGGGGAAGATTCACCCCTCCACTTT.

The rearrangement joins TRBV9 to TRBJ2-3; 7 bases line up with TRBD1. The CDR3 is 15 residues long. The germline gives CDR1 SGDLS, CDR2 YYNGEE. V was clipped by 3 bases and J by 3 bases; unmatched bases: 7. The DNA of the CDR3 is TGTGCCAGCAGCGCCCTCACAGGGGAGACAGATACGCAGTATTTT. Its protein is CASSALTGETDTQYF.

The rearrangement links TRBV6-1 to TRBJ2-3, with TRBD2 matching over 7 bases. The length of the CDR3 is 15 residues. CDR1 and CDR2 (germline): MNHNS, SASEGT. The V segment lost 8 bases and the J segment 0 bases; nucleotides outside the gene matches: 8. This CDR3 reads CASRGTNDSTDTQYF. CDR3 nucleotides: TGTGCCAGCCGAGGGACTAACGACAGCACAGATACGCAGTATTTT.

V and J are TRBV27 and TRBJ1-4; D is uncertain. This CDR3 region has 15 residues. V was pared by 5 bases and J by 4 bases, with 14 bases between. The V gene's germline CDR1 is MNHEY and CDR2 SMNVEV (reference sequence). In DNA, the CDR3 is TGTGCCAGCAGTACCCGGAGTGCGATTAATGAAAAACTGTTTTTT. Its protein product is CASSTRSAINEKLFF.

This chain uses TRBV7-2 with TRBJ2-7; 9 nucleotides agree with TRBD2. V dropped 4 bases and J dropped 1; count of bases not matched to a gene: 2. Germline V lookup: CDR1 SGHTA, CDR2 FQGNSA. The CDR3 runs 14 residues. The CDR3, as DNA: TGTGCCAGCAGCTCGCGGGAGGGGTCCTACGAGCAGTACTTC. Its translation: CASSSREGSYEQYF.

The gene calls are TRBV6-1 and TRBJ1-2, with 7 bases that match TRBD1. V shed 3 bases and J 3 bases; nucleotides not matched to a gene: 10. This CDR3 is 16 amino acids long. Germline V gene data show CDR1 as MNHNS and CDR2 as SASEGT. In DNA form, the CDR3 reads TGTGCCAGCAGTGACCCCCGACAGGGACGGGACTATGGCTACACCTTC. Translation: CASSDPRQGRDYGYTF.

The genes are TRBV30 and TRBJ2-5; 8 bases are a match to TRBD2. Losses at the gene ends were 4 bases for V and 5 bases for J; bases not matched to a gene: 6. Per germline, CDR1 GTSNPN and CDR2 SVGIG (reference sequence). CDR3 length equals 13 residues. In DNA form, the CDR3 reads TGTGCCTGGACACCCGGGGGGGTCGAGACCCAGTACTTC. Translation: CAWTPGGVETQYF.

The J gene is TRBJ2-7, the V gene TRBV4-1, with 7 bases that match TRBD1. The length of the CDR3 is 15 residues. Germline CDR1 and CDR2: MGHRA and YSYEKL. V was pared by 0 bases and J by 2 bases, with 4 bases of the junction left unmatched. The CDR3 DNA is TGCGCCAGCAGCCAAGAGAAGCAGGGGGCCTACGAGCAGTACTTC. The encoded protein is CASSQEKQGAYEQYF.

This rearrangement joins TRBV19 to TRBJ1-5; 7 nucleotides align to TRBD1. Germline V gene data show CDR1 as LNHDA and CDR2 as SQIVND (reference sequence). V trimming: 3 bases; J trimming: 0 bases; junction bases outside the gene matches: 2. CDR3 length equals 15 residues. CDR3 nucleotide sequence: TGTGCCAGTAGTATGGACAGGTATAGCAATCAGCCCCAGCATTTT. Translating gives CASSMDRYSNQPQHF. Variable domain in full (rest from reference TRBV19 and TRBJ1-5): DGGITQSPKYLFRKEGQNVTLSCEQNLNHDAMYWYRQDPGQGLRLIYYSQIVNDFQKGDIAEGYSVSREKKESFPLTVTSAQKNPTAFYLCASSMDRYSNQPQHFGDGTRLSIL.

V is TRBV30 and J is TRBJ2-4; perhaps TRBD2 as D (5 bases). V was trimmed by 4 bases and J by 4 bases, leaving 17 bases between them. The V gene's germline CDR1 is GTSNPN and CDR2 SVGIG (reference sequence). The CDR3 is 15 amino acids. In DNA, the CDR3 is TGTGCCTGGATACCCCGTGGCCGGGATAAAAACATTCAGTACTTC. Its protein product is CAWIPRGRDKNIQYF.

V gene TRBV28 combines with J gene TRBJ2-7, with 8 bases aligning to TRBD1. Germline trimming cut 8 bases from V and 2 bases from J; bases unmatched to any gene: 8. The CDR3 consists of 14 residues. Germline V CDR1 and CDR2: MDHEN, SYDVKM. The CDR3 loop reads CASGWTGLAYEQYF. The CDR3 DNA is TGTGCCAGCGGGTGGACAGGGCTGGCCTACGAGCAGTACTTC.

This rearrangement joins TRBV27 to TRBJ1-2, with 8 positions matching TRBD1. The CDR3 sequence is 16 residues long. Germline CDR1 reads MNHEY; CDR2 reads SMNVEV (reference sequence). Trimming at V came to 6 bases and at J to 4 bases, leaving 13 bases not matched to a gene. Here the CDR3 reads CASSPLMRDRSYGYTF. CDR3 bases: TGTGCCAGCAGCCCCTTGATGAGGGACAGGAGCTATGGCTACACCTTC.

In DNA, the CDR3 is TGTGCAGCGACGGGAGGCACTTCACCCCTCCACTTT. As protein: CAATGGTSPLHF. The gene calls are TRBV30 and TRBJ1-6, with D uncertain. CDR1 and CDR2 from the germline V gene are GTSNPN and SVGIG (reference sequence). CDR3 length equals 12 residues.

The chain carries TRBV7-9 and TRBJ1-1; D is unclear. With 3 bases removed from V and 11 bases from J, the gap between germline ends came to 13 bases. This CDR3 spans 12 amino acids. Germline V CDR1 and CDR2: SEHNR, FQNEAQ (reference sequence). CDR3 in amino acids: CASSFPGGGAFF. CDR3 DNA: TGTGCCAGCAGCTTCCCAGGCGGAGGGGCTTTCTTT.

The chain uses TRBV14 and TRBJ1-1; D perhaps matches TRBD1 (5 bases). The CDR3 runs to 13 residues. V shed 1 base and J shed 11 bases, with 14 bases lying between them. The V gene's germline CDR1 is SGHDN and CDR2 FVKESK. The CDR3 sequence: CASSQVQGLGAFF. The CDR3 bases are TGTGCCAGCAGCCAAGTCCAGGGATTAGGGGCTTTCTTT. Together with reference TRBV14 and TRBJ1-1, the CDR3 gives the full variable domain: EAGVTQFPSHSVIEKGQTVTLRCDPISGHDNLYWYRRVMGKEIKFLLHFVKESKQDESGMPNNRFLAERTGGTYSTLKVQPAELEDSGVYFCASSQVQGLGAFFGQGTRLTVV.

The chain recombines TRBV15 with TRBJ2-1; 8 bases agree with TRBD1. CDR1 LNHNV and CDR2 YYDKDF come from the germline V gene (reference sequence). With V trimmed by 5 bases and J by 4 bases, 10 bases remained unmatched. CDR3 size: 16 residues. CDR3 region: CATSETRDRTYNEQFF. The CDR3, as DNA: TGTGCCACCAGCGAAACCCGGGACAGGACATACAATGAGCAGTTCTTC. The whole variable domain, filled in from reference TRBV15 and TRBJ2-1, reads DAMVIQNPRYQVTQFGKPVTLSCSQTLNHNVMYWYQQKSSQAPKLLFHYYDKDFNNEADTPDNFQSRRPNTSFCFLDIRSPGLGDTAMYLCATSETRDRTYNEQFFGPGTRLTVL.

This clone was found once. J is TRBJ2-3 and V is TRBV6-5, with D maybe TRBD2 (5 bases). CDR1 is MNHEY, CDR2 SVGAGI, per germline. This CDR3 has 14 residues. V shed 5 bases and J shed 6 bases, with 15 bases lying between them. CDR3 sequence (DNA): TGTGCCAGCAGTCCCGGACTGCCCCCGGATACGCAGTATTTT. Protein product: CASSPGLPPDTQYF.

This clone was recorded only once. The chain employs TRBV18 and TRBJ1-1; 8 positions match TRBD1. The CDR3 spans 13 residues. Germline values: CDR1 KGHSH, CDR2 LQKENI. V gave up 6 bases and J gave up 5 bases; unmatched junction bases: 5. CDR3 protein: CASSPRGPTEAFF. The CDR3 coding sequence is TGTGCCAGCTCGCCCAGGGGGCCTACTGAAGCTTTCTTT.

The chain links TRBV9 to TRBJ2-2; 10 bases line up with TRBD2. This CDR3 is 15 amino acids long. J gave up 5 bases and V 1 base, and 2 bases lay outside the gene matches. CDR1 and CDR2 (germline): SGDLS, YYNGEE. The CDR3 here is CASSVLAGVTGELFF. The CDR3 DNA sequence: TGTGCCAGCAGCGTACTAGCGGGGGTAACCGGGGAGCTGTTTTTT.

The gene calls are TRBV27 and TRBJ2-7, with TRBD2 identical over 9 bases. There are 14 residues in the CDR3. CDR1 MNHEY and CDR2 SMNVEV come from the germline V gene (reference sequence). V lost 6 bases and J lost 5; bases outside the gene matches: 8. CDR3 nucleotides: TGTGCCAGCAGAAGAATAGCGGGAGATGACGAGCAGTACTTC. This sequence encodes CASRRIAGDDEQYF.

The chain carries TRBV6-5 and TRBJ2-7; D is possibly TRBD1 (6 bases). Germline CDR1 reads MNHEY; CDR2 reads SVGAGI. V lost 6 bases to trimming and J lost 3 bases, with 12 bases between them. The CDR3 spans 13 residues. The DNA of the CDR3 is TGTGCCAGCAGCGGGACATTAGGCTACGAGCAGTACTTC. Its protein product is CASSGTLGYEQYF.

The rearrangement joins TRBV19 to TRBJ1-5; 10 nucleotides agree with TRBD1. V lost 4 bases, J lost 0 bases, and 6 bases stayed unmatched. This CDR3 region has 17 residues. From germline, CDR1 is LNHDA and CDR2 SQIVND (reference sequence). Here the CDR3 DNA reads TGTGCCAGTAGTACTCAGACAGGGGGCAATAGCAATCAGCCCCAGCATTTT. Its protein product is CASSTQTGGNSNQPQHF.

The rearrangement joins TRBV6-5 to TRBJ2-7, with D tentatively TRBD2 (6 bases). V was shortened by 5 bases and J by 3 bases, with 14 bases between the two germline ends. The CDR3 runs 14 residues. Per the germline V gene, CDR1 is MNHEY and CDR2 is SVGAGI. The CDR3 loop reads CASSEGGMIYEQYF. The CDR3, as DNA: TGTGCCAGCAGTGAAGGCGGGATGATCTACGAGCAGTACTTC.

This chain joins TRBV27 and TRBJ2-7; D is possibly TRBD1 (5 bases). Trimming stripped 0 bases from V and 3 bases from J, with 15 bases between. The CDR3 runs to 16 residues. Looked up from germline, CDR1 is MNHEY and CDR2 is SMNVEV (reference sequence). The DNA for the CDR3 is TGTGCCAGCAGTTTATCGGCCGGACACAGCCTCTACGAGCAGTACTTC. Amino acids: CASSLSAGHSLYEQYF.

This rearrangement joins TRBV5-1 to TRBJ2-2, with a tentative D call TRBD2 (5 bases). The CDR3 is made up of 14 amino acids. Germline CDR1 is SGHRS and CDR2 is YFSETQ. The V gene lost 5 bases and the J gene lost 4 bases, with 12 bases spanning the gap. CDR3 bases: TGCGCCAGCAGGGGAGCATCGAGCACCGGGGAGCTGTTTTTT. It specifies CASRGASSTGELFF. Based on the CDR3 plus reference TRBV5-1 and TRBJ2-2, the full variable domain is KAGVTQTPRYLIKTRGQQVTLSCSPISGHRSVSWYQQTPGQGLQFLFEYFSETQRNKGNFPGRFSGRQFSNSRSEMNVSTLELGDSALYLCASRGASSTGELFFGEGSRLTVL.

The rearrangement joins TRBV5-1 to TRBJ1-4, with a weak D call TRBD1 (6 bases). There are 14 residues in the CDR3. V was pared by 2 bases and J by 2 bases, with 7 bases between. In germline, CDR1 is SGHRS, CDR2 YFSETQ. CDR3 residues: CASSLGQTNEKLFF. In DNA, the CDR3 is TGCGCCAGCAGCTTAGGACAGACTAATGAAAAACTGTTTTTT.

The chain has TRBV19 and TRBJ2-7; 8 nucleotides match TRBD1. Germline-derived CDR1 and CDR2 are LNHDA and SQIVND (reference sequence). With 4 bases clipped from V and 5 bases from J, the junction kept 10 bases outside the gene matches. The CDR3 is made up of 15 amino acids. CDR3 loop: CASSSIWTGRNEQYF. As DNA, the CDR3 is TGTGCCAGTAGTAGTATCTGGACAGGGAGGAACGAGCAGTACTTC.

A word on this clone: A read error may account for a junction end that differs from germline. The genes are TRBV30 and TRBJ2-2, with 9 bases aligning to TRBD1. Looked up from germline, CDR1 is GTSNPN and CDR2 is SVGIG (reference sequence). This CDR3 spans 15 amino acids. This CDR3 is CAPTPGTGYYRGAVF. The CDR3 coding sequence is TGTGCACCTACCCCGGGGACAGGGTATTACCGGGGAGCTGTTTTT.